This TCR beta chain originates from a study of response to subunit inactivated influenza vaccine. MiXCR, run by TCRdb on the RT-PCR reads, gives a single entry per CDR3 protein. The table includes some 480,000 distinct CDR3 sequences, 10% to 11% detected once. This clonotype has more than one count but fewer than ten. V lost 4 bases and J 10 bases, leaving 21 bases between the germline ends. The germline gives CDR1 SGDLS, CDR2 YYNGEE. CDR3 length equals 16 residues. The receptor was derived from a man aged 50 to 60 who received an inactivated influenza vaccine. This rearrangement joins TRBV9 to TRBJ1-6; D is unresolved. The sample here was PBMCs from blood, taken roughly 47 days after vaccination. CDR3 nucleotide sequence: TGTGCCAGCAGCAGGAGCGCCACGCTGGCCATATCACCCCTCCACTTT. Amino acids: CASSRSATLAISPLHF.